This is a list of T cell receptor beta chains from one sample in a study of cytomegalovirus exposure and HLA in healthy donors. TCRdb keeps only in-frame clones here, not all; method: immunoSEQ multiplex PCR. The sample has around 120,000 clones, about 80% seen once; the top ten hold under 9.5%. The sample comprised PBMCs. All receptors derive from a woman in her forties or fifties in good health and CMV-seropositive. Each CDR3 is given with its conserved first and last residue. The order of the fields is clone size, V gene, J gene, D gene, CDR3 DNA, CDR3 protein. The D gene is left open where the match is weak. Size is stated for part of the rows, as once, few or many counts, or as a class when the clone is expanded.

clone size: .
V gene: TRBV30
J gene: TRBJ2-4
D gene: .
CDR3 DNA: TGTGCCTGGCGCAGGGAAGCCAAAAACATTCAGTACTTC
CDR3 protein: CAWRREAKNIQYF

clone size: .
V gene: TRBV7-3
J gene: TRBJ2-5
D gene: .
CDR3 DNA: TGTGCCAGCAGCCGGGGCGGGGTGGAGACCCAGTACTTC
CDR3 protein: CASSRGGVETQYF

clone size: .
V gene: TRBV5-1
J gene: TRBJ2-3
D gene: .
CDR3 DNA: TGCGCCAGCAGCTTGGACGTGGGGAGTCCCACAGATACGCAGTATTTT
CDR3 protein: CASSLDVGSPTDTQYF

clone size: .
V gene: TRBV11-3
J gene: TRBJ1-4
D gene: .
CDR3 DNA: TGTGCCAGCAGCTTCAGGGAGGGAGATGAAAAACTGTTTTTT
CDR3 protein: CASSFREGDEKLFF

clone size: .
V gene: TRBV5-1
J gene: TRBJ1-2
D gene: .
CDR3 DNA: TGCGCCAGCAAAACCCGGGAACATGGCTACACCTTC
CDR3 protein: CASKTREHGYTF

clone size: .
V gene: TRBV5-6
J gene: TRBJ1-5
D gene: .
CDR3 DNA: TGTGCCAGCAGCGTTACAGGGATGGGTCCGAGCAATCAGCCCCAGCATTTT
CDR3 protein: CASSVTGMGPSNQPQHF

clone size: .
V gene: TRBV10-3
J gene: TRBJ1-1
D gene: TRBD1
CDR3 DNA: TGTGCCATAGGGGACAGGGAGAACACTGAAGCTTTCTTT
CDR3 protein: CAIGDRENTEAFF

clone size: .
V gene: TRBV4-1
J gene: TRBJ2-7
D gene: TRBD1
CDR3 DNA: TGCGCCAGCAGCCAAGTGGACAGGAGCTCCTACGAGCAGTACTTC
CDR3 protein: CASSQVDRSSYEQYF

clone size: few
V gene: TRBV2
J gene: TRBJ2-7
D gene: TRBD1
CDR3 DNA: TGTGCCAGTGAGGGGTGGACAGGGTCCTACGAGCAGTACTTC
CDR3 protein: CASEGWTGSYEQYF

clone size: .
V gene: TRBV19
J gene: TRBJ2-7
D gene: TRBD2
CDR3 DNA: TGTGCCAGTAGTATCGAGGGTAGCGGGATCTACGAGCAGTACTTC
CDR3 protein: CASSIEGSGIYEQYF

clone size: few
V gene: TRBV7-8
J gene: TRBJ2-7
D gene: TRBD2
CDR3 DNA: TGTGCCAGCAGCTTAGCCGGGACTAGCGGGAGCTCCTACGAGCAGTACTTC
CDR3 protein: CASSLAGTSGSSYEQYF

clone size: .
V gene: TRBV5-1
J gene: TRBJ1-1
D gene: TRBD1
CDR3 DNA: TGCGCCAGCAGCTTGCAGGGGGCTGGGATTAAAACTGAAGCTTTCTTT
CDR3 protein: CASSLQGAGIKTEAFF